This T cell receptor (beta chain) came from a study of blood T cells in healthy people across ages. Whole-study results and caveats: There were more naive CD4+ cells and higher diversity in long-lived donors than in aged donors.

Between the trimmed V and J ends, which lost 1 base and 1 base, there was a span of 13 bases. The length of the CDR3 is 16 residues. Germline V CDR1 and CDR2: MGHRA, YSYEKL. A word on this clonotype: Its specificity is unknown.

PCR was performed a second time for about 7 to 12 cycles using a sample-barcoded 5' primer and a J-beta primer mix. Via MiXCR, TCRdb re-called the 5' RACE reads, giving one row per CDR3 protein. This table holds over 1,300,000 distinct CDR3 sequences, approximately 59% found once. This chain uses TRBV4-1 with TRBJ2-5; no reliable D call. Material: blood. This TCR derives from a man between 18 and 29 years old in good health. The CDR3 sequence: CASSQVPRAGQETQYF. The CDR3 bases are TGCGCCAGCAGCCAAGTTCCCAGAGCAGGCCAAGAGACCCAGTACTTC.